This TCR beta chain was identified in a study of PD-L1 blockade in urothelial cancer. Overall study context: Analyses were performed on blood at 3 weeks after treatment start (the second dose) and at 6 weeks.

Trimming stripped 0 bases from V and 0 bases from J, with 13 bases between. Germline V gene sequence: CDR1 SGHRS, CDR2 YFSETQ. The CDR3 runs 17 residues. Specified time point: pretreatment peripheral blood. Repertoires were generated with immunoSEQ multiplex PCR, while TCRdb's copy carries only in-frame clones and drops some. The sample carries 50,000 or so clones, about 82% recorded once. The sequence was collected from a man in his 60s with urothelial cancer. The V and J genes are TRBV5-1 and TRBJ1-3; D remains ambiguous. Material: PBMCs, obtained around atezolizumab (anti-PD-L1) treatment. CDR3 residues: CASSLANSAVSGNTIYF. In DNA, the CDR3 is TGCGCCAGCAGCTTGGCCAACTCGGCGGTCTCTGGAAACACCATATATTTT.